One sample yielded the 16 T cell receptor beta chains listed below, sequenced in a study of technical replicates of blood from several donors. Profiling relied on immunoSEQ multiplex PCR, and the TCRdb table lists in-frame clones only, not all of them. This sample has 60,000 to 90,000 clones, with 85% to 95% found just once. Sequenced input: T cells isolated from PBMCs. The receptor set was obtained from a human donor in good health.

The chain carries TRBV4-2 and TRBJ1-1, with 12 bases aligning to TRBD1. Germline trimming cut 3 bases from V and 10 bases from J; bases unmatched to any gene: 6. Germline V gene lookup returns CDR1 LGHNA and CDR2 YNFKEQ. The CDR3 is 14 amino acids. CDR3 sequence reads: CASSQGTGGAGAFF. The CDR3 nucleotides read TGTGCCAGCAGCCAGGGGACAGGGGGCGCGGGAGCTTTCTTT.

The chain recombines TRBV6-5 with TRBJ2-2; TRBD2 might be the D (6 bases). Trimming stripped 11 bases from V and 0 bases from J, with 10 bases between. Looked up from germline, CDR1 is MNHEY and CDR2 is SVGAGI. There are 13 residues in the CDR3. The CDR3 is CAVRGTNTGELFF. In DNA, the CDR3 is TGTGCCGTTCGGGGGACGAACACCGGGGAGCTGTTTTTT.

This chain joins TRBV15 and TRBJ1-4; 9 bases agree with TRBD1. The CDR3 is made up of 16 amino acids. CDR1 and CDR2 from the germline V gene are LNHNV and YYDKDF (reference sequence). Germline trimming cut 1 base from V and 4 bases from J; bases unmatched to any gene: 4. For the CDR3, the DNA is TGTGCCACCAGCAGAGGGGACAGGGCTGATAATGAAAAACTGTTTTTT. This gives the protein CATSRGDRADNEKLFF.

The chain has TRBV9 and TRBJ1-2, with D possibly matching TRBD1 (6 bases). There are 12 residues in the CDR3. Germline assignment: CDR1 SGDLS and CDR2 YYNGEE. Trimming pared 4 bases from V and 8 bases from J, leaving 12 bases between. The CDR3: CASSSTGIGYTF. The DNA for the CDR3 is TGTGCCAGCAGCTCCACAGGGATCGGCTACACCTTC.

This rearrangement joins TRBV19 to TRBJ2-7; 8 bases are shared with TRBD1. Germline V gives CDR1 LNHDA, CDR2 SQIVND (reference sequence). The CDR3 has 15 residues. Losses at the gene ends were 3 bases for V and 3 bases for J; bases not matched to a gene: 7. The CDR3, as DNA: TGTGCCAGTAGTATCGGGGAACAGGGGGTCTACGAGCAGTACTTC. Translating it yields CASSIGEQGVYEQYF. Looking up the rest from reference TRBV19 and TRBJ2-7 gives the full variable domain: DGGITQSPKYLFRKEGQNVTLSCEQNLNHDAMYWYRQDPGQGLRLIYYSQIVNDFQKGDIAEGYSVSREKKESFPLTVTSAQKNPTAFYLCASSIGEQGVYEQYFGPGTRLTVT.

The chain joins TRBV30 to TRBJ1-2; D might be TRBD1 (6 bases). Looked up from germline, CDR1 is GTSNPN and CDR2 is SVGIG (reference sequence). This CDR3 is 14 amino acids long. Between the trimmed V and J ends, which lost 2 bases and 10 bases, there was a span of 20 bases. CDR3 protein: CAWSFSGTPNIYTF. Written as DNA, the CDR3 is TGTGCCTGGAGTTTCTCCGGGACACCGAACATCTACACCTTC.

The chain is built from TRBV7-8 and TRBJ2-5, with 9 bases identical to TRBD2. Germline V gene lookup returns CDR1 SGHVS and CDR2 FQNEAQ. The CDR3 sequence is 17 residues long. Unmatched junction bases numbered 12, after V lost 2 bases and J lost 5 bases. CDR3 in amino acids: CASSLSNIAGVGETQYF. The CDR3 DNA reads as TGTGCCAGCAGCTTATCGAACATAGCGGGAGTGGGGGAGACCCAGTACTTC.

This clone showed up just a few times. This chain connects TRBV9 to TRBJ1-6; TRBD1 matches at 7 bases. In germline, CDR1 is SGDLS, CDR2 YYNGEE. Trimming cost V 2 bases and J 7 bases; bases outside gene matches: 3. This CDR3 is built from 14 residues. The CDR3 here is CASSVGQTNSPLHF. CDR3 in DNA: TGTGCCAGCAGCGTGGGACAGACGAATTCACCCCTCCACTTT.

V gene TRBV20-1 combines with J gene TRBJ2-7; no clear D. The germline V gene has CDR1 DFQATT and CDR2 SNEGSKA (reference sequence). V gave up 7 bases and J gave up 0 bases, with 7 bases separating them. CDR3 length: 11 amino acids. CDR3 residues: CSVFSSYEQYF. CDR3 coding DNA: TGCAGTGTATTCAGCTCCTACGAGCAGTACTTC.

V usage is TRBV11-2 and J usage is TRBJ1-5; D perhaps matches TRBD1 (6 bases). Germline V lookup: CDR1 SGHAT, CDR2 FQNNGV. Trimming cost V 5 bases and J 4 bases, with 15 bases left between them. CDR3 length equals 15 residues. Written as DNA, the CDR3 is TGTGCCAGCAGCCCTATTCGAGGGGGAAATCAGCCCCAGCATTTT. This codes for CASSPIRGGNQPQHF.

The chain has TRBV11-3 and TRBJ2-3; D possibly corresponds to TRBD2 (6 bases). CDR1 and CDR2 from the germline V gene are SGHNT and YENEEA. This CDR3 has 13 residues. Deletions cut 5 bases from V and 8 bases from J, with 14 bases between. Written as DNA, the CDR3 is TGTGCCAGCAGCGGAGGGAAGGGTCCTACGCAGTATTTT. Protein sequence: CASSGGKGPTQYF.

This sequence joins TRBV5-1 and TRBJ2-1; 7 nucleotides align to TRBD1. This CDR3 region has 15 residues. Germline CDR1 is SGHRS and CDR2 is YFSETQ. V lost 0 bases to trimming and J lost 15 bases; unmatched junction nucleotides: 15. The CDR3: CASSLEGQSLVLGFF. DNA of the CDR3: TGCGCCAGCAGCTTGGAGGGACAGAGCCTTGTCCTCGGGTTCTTC.

V and J are TRBV2 and TRBJ1-2; no firm D call. Trimming removed 4 bases at V and 2 bases at J, with 29 bases between. Germline V gene data show CDR1 as SNHLY and CDR2 as FYNNEI. The CDR3 is made up of 20 amino acids. CDR3 bases: TGTGCCAGCAGTGTGACGAAGACGTCGAGTACCCATAGCCTGAACTATGGCTACACCTTC. Translated, it gives CASSVTKTSSTHSLNYGYTF.

The chain couples TRBV5-4 to TRBJ1-5, with D perhaps matching TRBD1 (5 bases). Looked up from germline, CDR1 is SGHNT and CDR2 is YYREEE (reference sequence). CDR3 length equals 13 residues. The V gene lost 4 bases and the J gene lost 5 bases, with 10 bases spanning the gap. CDR3: CASSADRDQPQHF. Written as DNA, the CDR3 is TGTGCCAGCAGCGCCGACAGAGATCAGCCCCAGCATTTT.

The chain has TRBV7-9 and TRBJ2-7; 7 bases fit TRBD1. V dropped 5 bases and J dropped 3; count of bases not matched to a gene: 10. The CDR3 is 15 residues long. The germline V gene encodes CDR1 SEHNR and CDR2 FQNEAQ (reference sequence). In DNA, the CDR3 is TGTGCCAGCAGCATGCTACAGGGGCCCAGCTACGAGCAGTACTTC. Translation: CASSMLQGPSYEQYF.

The rearrangement joins TRBV6-4 to TRBJ1-2; 9 positions agree with TRBD1. This CDR3 is built from 14 residues. Trimming took 5 bases from V and 6 from J; bases not matched to a gene: 7. The germline V gene encodes CDR1 MRHNA and CDR2 SNTAGT. CDR3 DNA: TGTGCCAGCAGTCCACGGACAGGGGTGGATGGCTACACCTTC. Its protein is CASSPRTGVDGYTF.